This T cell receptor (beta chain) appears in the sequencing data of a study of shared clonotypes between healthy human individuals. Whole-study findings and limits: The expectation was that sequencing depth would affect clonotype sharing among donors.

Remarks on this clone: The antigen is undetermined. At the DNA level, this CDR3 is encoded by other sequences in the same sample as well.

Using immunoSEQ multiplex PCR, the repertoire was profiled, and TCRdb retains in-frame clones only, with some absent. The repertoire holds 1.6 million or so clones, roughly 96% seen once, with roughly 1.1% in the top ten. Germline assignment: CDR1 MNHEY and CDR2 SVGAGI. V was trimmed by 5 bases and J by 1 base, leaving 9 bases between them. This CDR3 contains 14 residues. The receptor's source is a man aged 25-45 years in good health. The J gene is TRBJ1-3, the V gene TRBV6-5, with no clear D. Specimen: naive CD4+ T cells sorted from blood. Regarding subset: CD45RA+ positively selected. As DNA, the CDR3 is TGTGCCAGCAGTAATCGAGGATCTGGAAACACCATATATTTT. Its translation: CASSNRGSGNTIYF.